This T cell receptor beta chain appears in the sequencing data of a study of blood T cell repertoires in COVID-19 (dated by TCRdb to about 2020). The study in broad terms: Collaborator samples came from the United States, Italy and Spain and covered acute and convalescent phases of COVID-19. The repertoires were released in a freely available public database intended as a resource for research on the immune response to SARS-CoV-2. The samples were drawn from the first 160 participants of the ongoing ImmuneRACE study and from about 1,200 subjects provided by 6 global collaborators. The material from the prospective study consisted of cDNA or gDNA derived from T cells, B-cell-depleted T cells, or PBMCs. Nearly every sample came with metadata listing a de-identified subject ID, COVID-19 status, age in years and sex. Where HLA class I and class II types were available, the types were taken from metadata supplied by the sample provider, not from assay-based typing. Deeply sampled blood TCRbeta repertoires from subjects exposed to, actively infected with, or recovered from COVID-19 were included in the dataset. Broad study findings and their caveats: The quantity of clinical and demographic metadata differed by source and by participant and was supplied without curation.

The immunoSEQ Assay, a bias-controlled multiplex PCR, was used to amplify TCRbeta CDR3 regions from genomic DNA. For the original study's pipeline: Nucleated cell counts per sample were estimated from amplification of reference gene primers within the assay. To quantify the absolute abundance of each unique TCRbeta CDR3 rearrangement, sequence reads were collapsed and filtered. Productive Simpson clonality was computed per sample as the square root of Simpson's diversity index over productive rearrangements. TCRdb took over this immuneACCESS table, retaining in-frame rearrangements with V and J assigned. Such tables are incomplete; in checked studies, under half of the missing clones stem from an unresolved V gene, and the remainder is unexplained. V, J and clone size derive from that table, while D and trimming were established from the DNA sequence. The sample profile shows 15,000 to 25,000 clones; over 85% of them were found once. Jointly, the top ten make up roughly 4.3% of the sample.

The CDR3 contains 15 residues, cysteine and phenylalanine counted. This entry keeps only the CDR3 DNA: 45 bases, framed from base 1. V is pruned by 4 bases and J by 8 bases, leaving 7 bases of the junction without a gene match. In the germline V gene, CDR1 corresponds to LGHNA and CDR2 to YNFKEQ. With respect to this clone: Its antigen is currently not known. Base quality data are lacking; no much larger clone is found one base away.

Each collaborating institution followed its own protocols to collect whole blood in K2EDTA tubes. For TCRbeta analysis, collaborators shipped samples in one of three forms: frozen whole blood, isolated PBMCs, or DNA extracted from either of those sample types. The TCR originated in a woman aged 50 to 60 with active COVID-19. The chain was built from TRBV4-2 and TRBJ2-2, with TRBD1 matching 10 junction bases. The sequenced sample was peripheral blood. The DNA sequence is as follows: TGTGCCAGCAGCCCCGGGACAGGGGTTATGGGGGAGCTGTTTTTT. This sequence encodes CASSPGTGVMGELFF.